This entry concerns a single T cell receptor beta chain. The data derive from a study of blood T cell repertoires in COVID-19. Whole-study context: Sites in the United States, Italy and Spain provided acute and convalescent COVID-19 samples. PBMCs, B-cell-depleted T cells, or T cells were the source of the cDNA or gDNA that made up the material.

Per the study methods: The authors estimated nucleated cell counts from reference gene primer amplification. Repertoires were generated with immunoSEQ multiplex PCR, while TCRdb's copy carries only in-frame clones and drops some. V, J and clone size were drawn from that table, and D and trimming were deduced from the DNA. The sample yields more than 90,000 clones, approximately 87% seen once. Germline V gene sequence: CDR1 SGHVS, CDR2 FQNEAQ. This CDR3 has 17 amino acids. J lost 3 bases, V lost 5 bases, and 11 bases had no gene match. Specimen: peripheral blood. The rearrangement links TRBV7-8 to TRBJ2-7, with TRBD1 matching over 12 bases. The source of this sequence is a man aged 65-85 years who had recovered from COVID-19. CDR3 sequence reads: CASSPPGGTGGLYEQYF. The CDR3 nucleotides read TGTGCCAGCAGCCCCCCTGGGGGGACAGGGGGCCTCTACGAGCAGTACTTC. The full variable domain, completed using reference TRBV7-8 and TRBJ2-7, is GAGVSQSPRYKVAKRGQDVALRCDPISGHVSLFWYQQALGQGPEFLTYFQNEAQLDKSGLPSDRFFAERPEGSVSTLKIQRTQQEDSAVYLCASSPPGGTGGLYEQYFGPGTRLTVT.